The next 22 T cell receptor beta chains were all read from a single sample in a study of cytomegalovirus exposure and HLA in healthy donors. Assay used: immunoSEQ multiplex PCR; TCRdb lists only in-frame clones, some missing. The table includes about 160,000 clones, approximately 87% detected once. The material sequenced was PBMCs. The receptors were sampled from a woman in her 30s in good health and CMV-seronegative.

In its sample, this clone was seen a few times. This chain links TRBV7-9 with TRBJ1-2; no definite D call. The CDR3 is 13 amino acids. The V end was cut by 1 base, the J end by 3 bases, with 6 bases between. Germline-derived CDR1 and CDR2 are SEHNR and FQNEAQ (reference sequence). CDR3: CASSLVTDYGYTF. The CDR3, as DNA: TGTGCCAGCAGCTTAGTCACAGACTATGGCTACACCTTC.

This rearrangement joins TRBV10-3 to TRBJ1-1; 7 bases align to TRBD1. The J segment lost 2 bases and the V segment lost 6 bases, leaving 6 bases of the junction unmatched. The CDR3 extends over 14 amino acids. CDR1 and CDR2 from the germline V gene are ENHRY and SYGVKD. The CDR3 DNA is TGTGCCATCAGCCTGGGGACAGCCAACACTGAAGCTTTCTTT. This codes for CAISLGTANTEAFF.

CDR3 amino acids: CSAADGKGNYGYTF. The DNA for the CDR3 is TGCAGCGCCGCCGATGGAAAGGGGAACTATGGCTACACCTTC. The chain recombines TRBV29-1 with TRBJ1-2; possible D gene TRBD1, 5 bases. Per the germline V gene, CDR1 is SQVTM and CDR2 is ANQGSEA. The CDR3 has 14 residues. The V and J ends lost 7 bases and 2 bases respectively, with 17 bases between them.

The chain's CDR3 is CASSSGDDDTQYF. The CDR3 region has the DNA TGTGCCAGCAGCTCAGGGGACGACGATACGCAGTATTTT. The chain has TRBV9 and TRBJ2-3; TRBD1 is a possible D gene (6 bases). This CDR3 spans 13 amino acids. The germline gives CDR1 SGDLS, CDR2 YYNGEE. The germline V and J ends were trimmed by 4 bases and 6 bases, with 12 bases remaining between them. The variable domain in full, with the rest retrieved from reference TRBV9 and TRBJ2-3, is DSGVTQTPKHLITATGQRVTLRCSPRSGDLSVYWYQQSLDQGLQFLIQYYNGEERAKGNILERFSAQQFPDLHSELNLSSLELGDSALYFCASSSGDDDTQYFGPGTRLTVL.

The J gene is TRBJ1-5, the V gene TRBV6-5; D is possibly TRBD1 (5 bases). The V gene lost 0 bases and the J gene lost 7 bases, with 10 bases spanning the gap. The CDR3 spans 14 residues. Germline values: CDR1 MNHEY, CDR2 SVGAGI. CDR3 region: CASSYSRADQPQHF. In nucleotides, the CDR3 is TGTGCCAGCAGTTACTCCAGGGCGGACCAGCCCCAGCATTTT.

V is TRBV2 and J is TRBJ1-5; a weak D match, TRBD1 (6 bases). Germline lookup yields CDR1 SNHLY and CDR2 FYNNEI. The CDR3 consists of 15 residues. The V and J ends lost 6 bases and 0 bases respectively, with 12 bases between them. CDR3 coding DNA: TGTGCCAGCAGAAGGGACAACTATAGCAATCAGCCCCAGCATTTT. Its protein product is CASRRDNYSNQPQHF.

The rearrangement links TRBV9 to TRBJ2-3; 9 bases agree with TRBD2. Germline V gene data show CDR1 as SGDLS and CDR2 as YYNGEE. The trim removed 4 bases at V and 2 bases at J, leaving 8 bases unmatched. The CDR3 has 16 amino acids. CDR3 amino acids: CASSPSAGGHTDTQYF. The CDR3 DNA sequence: TGTGCCAGCAGCCCCTCGGCGGGGGGGCACACAGATACGCAGTATTTT.

In this sample, this clone turned up once. This rearrangement joins TRBV7-3 to TRBJ2-1, with no clear D. V gave up 3 bases and J gave up 5 bases, with 11 bases separating them. Germline assignment: CDR1 SGHTA and CDR2 FQGTGA. The CDR3 length is 14 residues. This CDR3 reads CASSFGPLDNEQFF. CDR3 bases: TGTGCCAGCAGCTTTGGACCACTCGACAATGAGCAGTTCTTC.

The chain couples TRBV2 to TRBJ2-3; D call uncertain. The germline CDR1 and CDR2 sequences are SNHLY and FYNNEI. Deletions cut 6 bases from V and 2 bases from J, with 18 bases between. This CDR3 has 16 amino acids. The CDR3 bases are TGTGCCAGCAGCGAGGACCCCAACAGAGTCACAGATACGCAGTATTTT. Translated, it gives CASSEDPNRVTDTQYF.

This clone was found many times. The J gene is TRBJ1-5, the V gene TRBV4-2; TRBD1 aligns across 7 bases. The V gene end was trimmed by 0 bases and the J gene end by 2 bases; junction bases not matched to a gene: 1. This CDR3 contains 15 residues. Per the germline V gene, CDR1 is LGHNA and CDR2 is YNFKEQ. The CDR3 region has the DNA TGTGCCAGCAGCCAAGATGGACAGGGCAATCAGCCCCAGCATTTT. Translation gives CASSQDGQGNQPQHF.

The chain recombines TRBV7-9 with TRBJ1-2; perhaps TRBD1 as D (5 bases). CDR3 length: 16 amino acids. V dropped 5 bases and J dropped 7 bases, with 23 bases sitting between them. The germline gives CDR1 SEHNR, CDR2 FQNEAQ (reference sequence). In DNA, the CDR3 is TGTGCCAGCAGCCCCCCAGTCCGGGACCCGAATGGTGGCTACACCTTC. Translated, it gives CASSPPVRDPNGGYTF.

This clone was seen more than once but under ten times. The J gene is TRBJ2-7, the V gene TRBV7-2; D uncertain. The CDR3 has 14 residues. The V gene's germline CDR1 is SGHTA and CDR2 FQGNSA. With 3 bases removed from V and 0 bases from J, the gap between germline ends came to 9 bases. The CDR3 DNA follows: TGTGCCAGCAGCTTCCGACATAGCTCCTACGAGCAGTACTTC. Its protein is CASSFRHSSYEQYF.

This sequence joins TRBV9 and TRBJ2-7, with 9 bases that match TRBD2. Germline lookup yields CDR1 SGDLS and CDR2 YYNGEE. The CDR3 length is 15 residues. V was pared by 3 bases and J by 6 bases, with 10 bases of the junction left unmatched. The CDR3 DNA reads TGTGCCAGCAGCGCAGGGGTAGCGGGAGTTAGCGAGCAGTACTTC. This sequence encodes CASSAGVAGVSEQYF.

This clone was detected only once. The V and J genes are TRBV6-9 and TRBJ2-7; no reliable D call. Trimming pared 8 bases from V and 2 bases from J, leaving 13 bases between. Germline V CDR1 and CDR2: MNHGY, SVAAGI. This CDR3 is 13 amino acids long. As DNA, the CDR3 is TGTGCCAGCGCAAAGGGATTCCCCTACGAGCAGTACTTC. It encodes CASAKGFPYEQYF.

The gene calls are TRBV28 and TRBJ1-2, with D unclear. CDR3 length: 11 residues. Per germline, CDR1 MDHEN and CDR2 SYDVKM. V lost 5 bases and J lost 3, with 4 bases in between. The DNA for the CDR3 is TGTGCCAGCAGTCGGGACTATGGCTACACCTTC. This sequence encodes CASSRDYGYTF.

The rearrangement uses TRBV7-9 and TRBJ1-2, with a tentative D call TRBD1 (5 bases). The V gene's germline CDR1 is SEHNR and CDR2 FQNEAQ (reference sequence). CDR3 length: 15 residues. V was shortened by 5 bases and J by 0 bases, with 13 bases between the two germline ends. The CDR3 sequence is CASSLGPLANYGYTF. DNA of the CDR3: TGTGCCAGCAGCCTGGGACCGTTAGCTAACTATGGCTACACCTTC.

This chain uses TRBV6-1 with TRBJ2-7; possible D gene TRBD2, 6 bases. From germline, CDR1 is MNHNS and CDR2 SASEGT. Trimming pared 3 bases from V and 1 base from J, leaving 7 bases between. The CDR3 contains 13 residues. The CDR3 protein is CASSDRESYEQYF. For the CDR3, the DNA is TGTGCCAGCAGTGATCGGGAGTCCTACGAGCAGTACTTC.

The chain has TRBV18 and TRBJ1-6; a possible D gene is TRBD1 (5 bases). This CDR3 has 15 amino acids. CDR1 KGHSH and CDR2 LQKENI come from the germline V gene. The germline V and J ends were trimmed by 6 bases and 0 bases, with 9 bases remaining between them. The CDR3 reads CASSLDSSYNSPLHF. The CDR3 DNA is TGTGCCAGCTCTCTAGACAGCTCCTATAATTCACCCCTCCACTTT.

This clone occurred once. J is TRBJ2-3 and V is TRBV5-1, with 9 bases fitting TRBD1. CDR1 is SGHRS, CDR2 YFSETQ, per germline. The CDR3 covers 14 residues. V dropped 0 bases and J dropped 7; count of bases not matched to a gene: 3. CDR3: CASSLGQGGNTQYF. The CDR3 coding sequence is TGCGCCAGCAGCTTGGGACAGGGGGGGAATACGCAGTATTTT.

The chain has TRBV6-4 and TRBJ2-2, with TRBD1 identical over 7 bases. J lost 5 bases, V lost 6 bases, and 6 bases had no gene match. Per germline, CDR1 MRHNA and CDR2 SNTAGT. The CDR3 sequence is 14 residues long. CDR3 nucleotides: TGTGCCAGCAGCGAGACAGGGTCAACCGGGGAGCTGTTTTTT. Translation gives CASSETGSTGELFF.

V is TRBV28 and J is TRBJ2-7; D unclear. The CDR3 consists of 11 residues. Trimming cost V 6 bases and J 7 bases, with 10 bases left between them. Per the germline V gene, CDR1 is MDHEN and CDR2 is SYDVKM. CDR3 residues: CASRGTREQYF. The DNA of the CDR3 is TGTGCCAGCAGGGGTACGAGGGAGCAGTACTTC.

V and J are TRBV19 and TRBJ2-1; D may be TRBD2 (7 bases). Trimming pared 1 base from V and 10 bases from J, leaving 17 bases between. The CDR3 is 15 residues long. Germline assignment: CDR1 LNHDA and CDR2 SQIVND (reference sequence). CDR3 bases: TGTGCCAGTAGTATAGTATGGGGAAGCGGGACAGAGCAGTTCTTC. Residues: CASSIVWGSGTEQFF.